This T cell receptor beta chain originates from a study of breast tumors, draining lymph nodes, adjacent tissues (TCRdb year 2016). Study-level background: In breast cancer patients, the study compared the TCR beta repertoires of tumor, adjacent nontumor tissue and axillary lymph nodes. The study was designed to assess the relationships and possible T-cell exchange between tumor, surrounding tissue and draining lymph node repertoires in human breast cancer. Study-wide conclusions, independent of this receptor: Tumors showed preferential V and J gene usage, and their T-cell repertoire diversity fell below that of lymph nodes yet above that of nontumor tissue. The data were judged consistent with most tumor T cells deriving from the lymph node and then expanding within tumor tissue. Rather than being directly demonstrated, the conclusion that tumor T cells originate in lymph nodes was presented as consistent with a hypothesis. The similarity between tumor and nontumor tissue repertoires was significantly greater in luminal-like breast cancer than in basal-like breast cancer.

The reads were generated on an Illumina HiSeq 2000. Multiplex PCR amplification was used to build the TCR beta chain libraries. The amplified TCR beta chain products were analyzed by high-throughput sequencing. Clones were called with MiXCR by TCRdb after fastp trimmed the public reads at Q25, and only in-frame beta chains were retained. Rows matching on CDR3 protein sequence are summarized as one entry with the most common DNA and genes. The sample has 13,000 or so distinct CDR3 sequences on record, 62% of them singletons. In total, the top ten clones hold approximately 49% of the sample. V gives up 3 bases and J gives up 3 bases, and the segment between their germline ends measures 6 bases. From the cysteine through the phenylalanine, the CDR3 covers 11 amino acids. The read is trimmed to its CDR3 DNA, 33 bases read in frame from base 1. The germline V gene provides CDR1 SQVTM and CDR2 ANQGSEA. As regards this clonotype: The clone's antigen remains unknown. Base qualities are not at hand, and no much larger clone is one base apart.

Adjacent samples consisted of nontumor breast tissue surrounding the tumor. The chain was built from TRBV29-1 and TRBJ2-7; too little of a D gene remains to name it. What was sequenced was tumor-adjacent breast tissue. The clonotype was recovered from a female donor with breast cancer. Some clones in this sample may be carry-over from other donors' samples. The encoded CDR3 is CSVESSYEQYF. The DNA reads as follows: TGCAGCGTTGAGAGCAGCTACGAGCAGTACTTC.